The clone carrying this T cell receptor (beta chain) was picked up a small number of times. The antigen is undetermined. TCR beta CDR3 regions were amplified from RNA transcripts. HTBI primers were used for first-round RT-PCR of the TCR CDR3. TCRdb reanalysed the multiplex PCR reads using MiXCR and keeps one entry per CDR3 protein. The sample carries roughly 700,000 distinct CDR3 sequences, 15% to 20% recorded once. The CDR3 covers 15 residues. The junction had 9 bases not matched to a gene; V was cut back by 5 bases and J by 8 bases. The germline gives CDR1 SGHAT, CDR2 FQNNGV. This entry comes from a study of T cells in Graves' hyperthyroidism and ophthalmopathy. Whole-study findings and limits: Blood also showed most of the thyroid clonotypes that were expanded above 0.001.

Thyroid ultrasound, orbital computed tomography, clinical symptoms, and serum thyroxine and TRAb underpinned diagnoses. The chain is built from TRBV11-2 and TRBJ2-1; TRBD2 matches at 10 bases. Sequencing was performed on blood. The clonotype comes from a man aged 50 to 59 with Graves' hyperthyroidism. DNA of the CDR3: TGTGCCAGCAGCGACCGGACTAGCGGCCTCTATGAGCAGTTCTTC. It encodes CASSDRTSGLYEQFF.